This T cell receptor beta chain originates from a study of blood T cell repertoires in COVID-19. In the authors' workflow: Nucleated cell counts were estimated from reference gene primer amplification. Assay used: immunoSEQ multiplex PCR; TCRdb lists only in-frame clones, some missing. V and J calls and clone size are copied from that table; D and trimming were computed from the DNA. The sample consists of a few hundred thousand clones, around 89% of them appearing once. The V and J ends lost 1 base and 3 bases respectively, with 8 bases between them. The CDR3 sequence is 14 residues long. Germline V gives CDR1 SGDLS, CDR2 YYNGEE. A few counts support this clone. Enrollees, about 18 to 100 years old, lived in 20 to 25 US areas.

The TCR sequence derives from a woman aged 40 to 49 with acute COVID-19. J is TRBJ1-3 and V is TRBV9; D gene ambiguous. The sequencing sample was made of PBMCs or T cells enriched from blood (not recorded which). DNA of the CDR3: TGTGCCAGCAGCGTATATGGAGGTGGAAACACCATATATTTT. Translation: CASSVYGGGNTIYF.